This is a list of T cell receptor beta chains from one sample in a study of post-analysis software for immune sequencing data. Via MiXCR, TCRdb re-called the PCR reads, giving one row per CDR3 protein. Of some 500,000 distinct CDR3 sequences in the sample, roughly 45% are singletons; the top ten hold around 10%. Sequenced: blood. Receptors were obtained from a girl aged 5-17 years with multiple sclerosis. Each CDR3 is given with its conserved first and last residue. A D gene is named only where the DNA matches it firmly. A clone size is listed for some rows: how often the clone was seen (once, few, many), or a class if it is expanded.

J: TRBJ2-3
D: .
V: TRBV28
size: few
CDR3: CASSLGGGGPDTQYF
DNA: TGTGCCAGCAGTTTAGGGGGAGGCGGCCCAGATACGCAGTATTTT

J: TRBJ1-4
D: .
V: TRBV6-5
size: .
CDR3: CASRPGMPYNEKLFF
DNA: TGTGCCAGCAGACCGGGGATGCCTTATAATGAAAAACTGTTTTTT

J: TRBJ1-2
D: .
V: TRBV12-3/TRBV12-4
size: few
CDR3: CASGQGNYGYTF
DNA: TGTGCCAGCGGTCAGGGGAACTATGGCTACACCTTC

J: TRBJ2-5
D: TRBD1
V: TRBV10-3
size: few
CDR3: CAISGGGPETQYF
DNA: TGTGCCATTTCAGGGGGCGGACCAGAGACCCAGTACTTC

J: TRBJ1-5
D: .
V: TRBV20-1
size: .
CDR3: CSARRSGSGVQPQHF
DNA: TGCAGTGCTCGTAGATCAGGGTCGGGGGTTCAGCCCCAGCATTTT

J: TRBJ2-1
D: .
V: TRBV5-1
size: .
CDR3: CASTPLVVSYNEQFF
DNA: TGCGCCAGCACCCCCCTAGTGGTATCCTACAATGAGCAGTTCTTC

J: TRBJ2-5
D: .
V: TRBV18
size: once
CDR3: CASSPAVGEETQYF
DNA: TGTGCCAGCTCACCAGCTGTCGGGGAAGAGACCCAGTACTTC

J: TRBJ2-1
D: .
V: TRBV5-1
size: .
CDR3: CASSPRVLGHEQFF
DNA: TGCGCCAGCAGCCCCAGGGTGCTGGGTCATGAGCAGTTCTTC

J: TRBJ1-2
D: TRBD1
V: TRBV12-3/TRBV12-4
size: .
CDR3: CASSDRGLHGYTF
DNA: TGTGCCAGCAGTGACAGGGGGTTGCATGGCTACACCTTC

J: TRBJ1-1
D: .
V: TRBV12-3/TRBV12-4
size: .
CDR3: CASSLGGAYEAFF
DNA: TGTGCCAGCAGTTTAGGAGGGGCCTATGAAGCTTTCTTT